One T cell receptor beta chain is described in this entry. Its cognate antigen is unknown. This sample was included in a study of T-cell memory formation after mild COVID-19. Study findings and constraints: Mainly in CM and EM were contracting CD4+ clones; CD8+ were in EMRA.

A single record per CDR3 protein comes from TCRdb applying MiXCR to the 5' RACE reads. Seen here are 350,000 to 500,000 distinct CDR3 sequences, around 22% observed once, and the top ten hold around 13%. CDR1 and CDR2 from the germline V gene are MGHDK and SYGVNS. This CDR3 has 17 residues. The ends were cut back, 4 bases at V and 5 bases at J, with 20 bases in the middle. The sequenced sample was PBMCs or a T cell subset sorted from them (not recorded which). The chain couples TRBV25-1 to TRBJ1-4; D not certain. The TCR sequence derives from an adult woman who had mild COVID-19 (a few samples of this study predate the infection). Cell type and time point are not known. In DNA form, the CDR3 reads TGTGCCAGCAGTGGGTTAGACTTTCTCCCAGTGAATGAAAAACTGTTTTTT. This translates into CASSGLDFLPVNEKLFF.